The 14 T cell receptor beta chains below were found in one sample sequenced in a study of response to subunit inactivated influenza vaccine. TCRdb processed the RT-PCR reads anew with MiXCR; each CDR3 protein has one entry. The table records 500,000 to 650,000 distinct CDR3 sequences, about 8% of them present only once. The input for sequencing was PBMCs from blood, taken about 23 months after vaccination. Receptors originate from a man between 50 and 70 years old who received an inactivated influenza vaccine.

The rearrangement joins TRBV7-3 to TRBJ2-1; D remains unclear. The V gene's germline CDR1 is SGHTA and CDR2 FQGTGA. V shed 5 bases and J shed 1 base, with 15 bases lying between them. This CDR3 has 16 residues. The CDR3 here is CASSPLRSTSYNEQFF. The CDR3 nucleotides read TGTGCCAGCAGCCCACTAAGAAGCACTTCCTACAATGAGCAGTTCTTC.

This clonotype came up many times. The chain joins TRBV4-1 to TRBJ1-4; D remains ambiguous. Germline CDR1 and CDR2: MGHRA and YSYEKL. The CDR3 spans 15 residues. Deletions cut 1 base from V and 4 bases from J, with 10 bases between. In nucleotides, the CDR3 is TGCGCCAGCAGCCAAGTAATAGCTTATAATGAAAAACTGTTTTTT. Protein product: CASSQVIAYNEKLFF.

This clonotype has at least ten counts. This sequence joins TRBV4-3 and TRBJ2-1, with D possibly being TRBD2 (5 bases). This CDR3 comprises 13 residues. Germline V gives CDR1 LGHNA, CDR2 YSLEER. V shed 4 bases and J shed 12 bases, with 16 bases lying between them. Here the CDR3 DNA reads TGCGCCAGCAGCCCATCGGACGGACGGGGGCAGTTCTTC. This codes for CASSPSDGRGQFF.

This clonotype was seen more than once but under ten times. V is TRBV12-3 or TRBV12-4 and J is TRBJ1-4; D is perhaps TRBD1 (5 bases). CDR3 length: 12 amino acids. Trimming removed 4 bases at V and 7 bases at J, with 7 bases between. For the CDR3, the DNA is TGTGCCAGCAGTTCAGACAGTGAAAAACTGTTTTTT. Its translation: CASSSDSEKLFF.

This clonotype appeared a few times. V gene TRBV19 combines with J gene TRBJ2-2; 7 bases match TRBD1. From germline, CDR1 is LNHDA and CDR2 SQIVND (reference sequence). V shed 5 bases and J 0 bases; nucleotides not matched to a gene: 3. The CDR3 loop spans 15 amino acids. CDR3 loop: CASSVGQSNTGELFF. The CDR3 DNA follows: TGTGCCAGTAGTGTGGGACAGTCGAACACCGGGGAGCTGTTTTTT.

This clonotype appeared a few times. CDR3 amino acids: CASMPRDGETQYF. CDR3 DNA sequence: TGTGCCAGTATGCCCAGGGACGGGGAGACCCAGTACTTC. The genes are TRBV19 and TRBJ2-5, with D perhaps matching TRBD1 or TRBD2 (5 bases each). This CDR3 has 13 residues. Germline CDR1 and CDR2: LNHDA and SQIVND (reference sequence). V lost 7 bases, J lost 5 bases, and 14 bases lay in between.

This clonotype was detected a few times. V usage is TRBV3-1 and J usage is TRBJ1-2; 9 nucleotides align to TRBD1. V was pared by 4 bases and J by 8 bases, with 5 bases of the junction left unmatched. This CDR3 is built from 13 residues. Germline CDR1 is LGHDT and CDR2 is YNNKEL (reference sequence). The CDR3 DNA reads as TGTGCCAGCAGCCCGGGACAGGGAAGGGGCTACACCTTC. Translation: CASSPGQGRGYTF.

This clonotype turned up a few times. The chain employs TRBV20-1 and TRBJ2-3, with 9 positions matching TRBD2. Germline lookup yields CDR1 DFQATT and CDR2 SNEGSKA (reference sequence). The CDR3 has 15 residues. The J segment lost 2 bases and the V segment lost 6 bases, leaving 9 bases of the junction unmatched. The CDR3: CSAPKRGAYTDTQYF. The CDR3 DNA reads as TGCAGTGCCCCAAAGCGGGGGGCTTACACAGATACGCAGTATTTT.

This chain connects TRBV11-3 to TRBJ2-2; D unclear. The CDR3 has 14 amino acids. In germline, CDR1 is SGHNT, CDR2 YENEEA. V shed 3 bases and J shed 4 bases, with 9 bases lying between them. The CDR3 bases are TGTGCCAGCAGCTTTACAGCTTCCACCGGGGAGCTGTTTTTT. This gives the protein CASSFTASTGELFF. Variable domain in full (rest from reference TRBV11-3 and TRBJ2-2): EAGVVQSPRYKIIEKKQPVAFWCNPISGHNTLYWYLQNLGQGPELLIRYENEEAVDDSQLPKDRFSAERLKGVDSTLKIQPAELGDSAVYLCASSFTASTGELFFGEGSRLTVL.

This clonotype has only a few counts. The CDR3 loop is CASSSAGRGNTIYF. For the CDR3, the DNA is TGTGCCAGCAGTTCGGCGGGGAGAGGAAACACCATATATTTT. The chain employs TRBV6-2 or TRBV6-3 and TRBJ1-3, with D unclear. V was shortened by 4 bases and J by 4 bases, with 11 bases between the two germline ends. CDR1 is MNHEY and CDR2 is SVGEGT in the germline V gene. The CDR3 contains 14 residues.

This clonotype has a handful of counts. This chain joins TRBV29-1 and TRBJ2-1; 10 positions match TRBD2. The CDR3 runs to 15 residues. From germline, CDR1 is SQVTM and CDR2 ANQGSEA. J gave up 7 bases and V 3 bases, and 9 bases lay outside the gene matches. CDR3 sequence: CSVDALGLAPNEQFF. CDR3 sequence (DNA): TGCAGCGTTGACGCCCTGGGACTAGCGCCAAATGAGCAGTTCTTC.

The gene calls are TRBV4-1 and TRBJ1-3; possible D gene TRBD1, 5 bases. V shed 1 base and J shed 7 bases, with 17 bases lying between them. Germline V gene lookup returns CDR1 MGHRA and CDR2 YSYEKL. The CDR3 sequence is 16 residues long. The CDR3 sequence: CASSQARDWLRNTIYF. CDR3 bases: TGCGCCAGCAGCCAAGCTAGGGACTGGCTGAGGAACACCATATATTTT.

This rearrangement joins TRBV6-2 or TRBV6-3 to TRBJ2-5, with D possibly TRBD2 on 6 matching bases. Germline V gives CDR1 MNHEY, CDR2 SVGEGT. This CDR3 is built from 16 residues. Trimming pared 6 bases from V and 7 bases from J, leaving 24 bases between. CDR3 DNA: TGTGCCAGCAGGAGAACCACCGGGACTCGGCTTGCGACCCAGTACTTC. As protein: CASRRTTGTRLATQYF.

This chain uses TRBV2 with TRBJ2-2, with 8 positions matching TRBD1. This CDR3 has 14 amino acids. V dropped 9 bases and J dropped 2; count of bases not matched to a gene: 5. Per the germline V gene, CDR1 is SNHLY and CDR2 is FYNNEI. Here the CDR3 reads CARQDRVNTGELFF. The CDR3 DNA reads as TGTGCCAGACAGGACAGGGTCAACACCGGGGAGCTGTTTTTT.